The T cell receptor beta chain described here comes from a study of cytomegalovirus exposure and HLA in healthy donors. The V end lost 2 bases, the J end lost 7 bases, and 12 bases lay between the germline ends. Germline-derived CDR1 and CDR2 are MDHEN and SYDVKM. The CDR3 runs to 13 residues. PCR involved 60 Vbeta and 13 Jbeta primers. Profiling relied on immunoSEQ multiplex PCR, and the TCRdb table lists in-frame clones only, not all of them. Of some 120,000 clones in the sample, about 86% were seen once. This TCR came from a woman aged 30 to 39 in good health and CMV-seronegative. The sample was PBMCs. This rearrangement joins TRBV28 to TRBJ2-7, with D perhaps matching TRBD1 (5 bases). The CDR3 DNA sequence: TGTGCCAGCAGTTTACCAGGGCGGTGGGAGCAGTACTTC. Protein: CASSLPGRWEQYF.